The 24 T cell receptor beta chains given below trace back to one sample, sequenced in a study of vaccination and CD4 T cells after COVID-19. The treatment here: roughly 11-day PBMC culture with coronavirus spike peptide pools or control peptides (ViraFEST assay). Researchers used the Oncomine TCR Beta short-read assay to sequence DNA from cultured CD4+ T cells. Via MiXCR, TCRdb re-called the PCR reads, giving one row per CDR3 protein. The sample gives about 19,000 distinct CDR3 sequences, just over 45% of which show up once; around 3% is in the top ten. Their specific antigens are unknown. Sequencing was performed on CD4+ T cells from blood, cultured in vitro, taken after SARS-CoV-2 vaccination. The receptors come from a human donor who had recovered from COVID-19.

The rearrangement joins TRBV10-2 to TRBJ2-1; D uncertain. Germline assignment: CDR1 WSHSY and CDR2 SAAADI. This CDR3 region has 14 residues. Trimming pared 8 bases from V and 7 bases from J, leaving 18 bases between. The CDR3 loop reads CASREWPSSNEQFF. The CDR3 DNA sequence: TGCGCCAGCCGCGAATGGCCCTCGTCGAATGAGCAGTTCTTC.

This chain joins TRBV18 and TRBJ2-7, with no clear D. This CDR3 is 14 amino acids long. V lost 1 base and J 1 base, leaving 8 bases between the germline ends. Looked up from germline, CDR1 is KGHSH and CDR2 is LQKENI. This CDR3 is CASSPLDHSYEQYF. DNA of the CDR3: TGTGCCAGCTCACCACTCGACCATTCCTACGAGCAGTACTTC.

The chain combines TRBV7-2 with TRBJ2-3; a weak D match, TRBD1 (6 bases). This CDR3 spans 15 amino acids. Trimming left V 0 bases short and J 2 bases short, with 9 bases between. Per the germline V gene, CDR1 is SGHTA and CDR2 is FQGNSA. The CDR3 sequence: CASSLAAGDTDTQYF. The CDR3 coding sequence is TGTGCCAGCAGCTTAGCGGCAGGGGACACAGATACGCAGTATTTT.

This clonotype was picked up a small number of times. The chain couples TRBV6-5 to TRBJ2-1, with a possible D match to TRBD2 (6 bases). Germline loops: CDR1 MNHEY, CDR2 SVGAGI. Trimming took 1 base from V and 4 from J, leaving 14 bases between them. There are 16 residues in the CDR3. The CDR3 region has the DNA TGTGCCAGCAGTTACTTTAGTCTAGCGAGTTACAATGAGCAGTTCTTC. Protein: CASSYFSLASYNEQFF.

The CDR3 bases are TGTGCCAGCAGCTTAGAGACGCAAAGAGGGGCTTTCTTT. Amino acids: CASSLETQRGAFF. V usage is TRBV7-9 and J usage is TRBJ1-1, with D unresolved. The V and J ends lost 1 base and 11 bases respectively, with 14 bases between them. This CDR3 has 13 residues. CDR1 and CDR2 from the germline V gene are SEHNR and FQNEAQ (reference sequence).

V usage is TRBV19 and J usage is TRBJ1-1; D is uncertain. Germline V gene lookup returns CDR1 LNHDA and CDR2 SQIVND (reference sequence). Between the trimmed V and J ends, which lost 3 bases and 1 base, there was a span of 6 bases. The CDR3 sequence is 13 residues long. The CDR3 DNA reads TGTGCCAGTAGTATGACCCCGAACACTGAAGCTTTCTTT. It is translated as CASSMTPNTEAFF.

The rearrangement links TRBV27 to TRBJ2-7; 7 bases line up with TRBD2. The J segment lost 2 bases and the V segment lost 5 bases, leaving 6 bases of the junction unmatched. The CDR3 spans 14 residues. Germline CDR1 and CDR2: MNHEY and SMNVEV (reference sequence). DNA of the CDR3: TGTGCCAGCAGTCGGGAGCGGGAAGCCTACGAGCAGTACTTC. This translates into CASSREREAYEQYF.

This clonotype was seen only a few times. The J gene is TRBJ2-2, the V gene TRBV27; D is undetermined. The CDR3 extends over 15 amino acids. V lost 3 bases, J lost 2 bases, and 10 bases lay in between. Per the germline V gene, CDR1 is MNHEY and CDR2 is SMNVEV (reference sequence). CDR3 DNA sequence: TGTGCCAGCAGTTTCGTGACCCCAAACACCGGGGAGCTGTTTTTT. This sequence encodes CASSFVTPNTGELFF.

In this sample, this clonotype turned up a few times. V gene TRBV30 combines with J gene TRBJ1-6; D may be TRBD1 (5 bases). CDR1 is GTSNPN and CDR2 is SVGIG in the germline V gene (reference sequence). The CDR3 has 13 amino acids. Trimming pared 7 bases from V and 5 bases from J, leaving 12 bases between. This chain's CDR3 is CAYQGIHNSPLHF. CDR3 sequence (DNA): TGTGCCTACCAGGGCATCCATAATTCACCCCTCCACTTT.

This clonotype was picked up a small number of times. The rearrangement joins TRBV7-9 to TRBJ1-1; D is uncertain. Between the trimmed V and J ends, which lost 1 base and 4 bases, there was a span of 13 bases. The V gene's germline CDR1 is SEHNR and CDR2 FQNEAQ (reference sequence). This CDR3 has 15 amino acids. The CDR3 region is CASSLEWKGSTEAFF. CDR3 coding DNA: TGTGCCAGCAGCTTAGAATGGAAGGGTTCCACTGAAGCTTTCTTT.

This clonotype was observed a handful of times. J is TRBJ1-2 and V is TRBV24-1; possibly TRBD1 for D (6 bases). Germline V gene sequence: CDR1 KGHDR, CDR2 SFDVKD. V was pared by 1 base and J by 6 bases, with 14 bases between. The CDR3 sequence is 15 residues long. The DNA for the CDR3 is TGTGCCACCAGTGATTTAACGGAGGGGGTCCATGGCTACACCTTC. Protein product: CATSDLTEGVHGYTF.

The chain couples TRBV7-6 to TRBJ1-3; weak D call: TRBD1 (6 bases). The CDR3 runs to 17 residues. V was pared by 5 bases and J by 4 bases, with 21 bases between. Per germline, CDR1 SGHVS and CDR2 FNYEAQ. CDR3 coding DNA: TGTGCCAGCAGCAGTAGAAGCGGGGGGCCTCCAGGAAACACCATATATTTT. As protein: CASSSRSGGPPGNTIYF.

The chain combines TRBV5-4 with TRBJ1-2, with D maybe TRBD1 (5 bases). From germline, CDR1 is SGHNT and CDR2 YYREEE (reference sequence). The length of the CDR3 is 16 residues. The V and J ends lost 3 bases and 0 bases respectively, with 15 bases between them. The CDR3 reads CASSWSAGGANYGYTF. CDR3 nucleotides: TGTGCCAGCAGCTGGAGCGCCGGGGGAGCTAACTATGGCTACACCTTC.

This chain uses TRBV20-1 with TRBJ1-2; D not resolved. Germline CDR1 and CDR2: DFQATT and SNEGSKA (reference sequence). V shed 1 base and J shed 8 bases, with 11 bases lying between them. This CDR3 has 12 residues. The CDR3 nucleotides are TGCAGTGCTAGAGCTACGTGGGAAGGCTACACCTTC. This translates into CSARATWEGYTF.

The CDR3 bases are TGTGCCTGGAGCTATGACAGGGTTCAGCCCCAGCATTTT. Translated: CAWSYDRVQPQHF. The chain joins TRBV30 to TRBJ1-5; 7 nucleotides match TRBD1. The CDR3 sequence is 13 residues long. Germline CDR1 and CDR2: GTSNPN and SVGIG (reference sequence). The V and J ends lost 3 bases and 6 bases, in that order; junction bases with no gene match: 5.

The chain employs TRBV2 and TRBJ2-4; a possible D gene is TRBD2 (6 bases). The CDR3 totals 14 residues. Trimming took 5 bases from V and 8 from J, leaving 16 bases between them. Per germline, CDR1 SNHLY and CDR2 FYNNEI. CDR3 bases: TGTGCCAGCAGTATACACGGGAGAGGGGACATTCAGTACTTC. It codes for CASSIHGRGDIQYF.

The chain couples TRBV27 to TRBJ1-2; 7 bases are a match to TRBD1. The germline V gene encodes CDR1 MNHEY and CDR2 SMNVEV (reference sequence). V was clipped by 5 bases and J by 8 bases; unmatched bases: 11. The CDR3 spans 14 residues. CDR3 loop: CASSVYRGWRGYTF. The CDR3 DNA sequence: TGTGCCAGCAGTGTCTACAGGGGTTGGCGCGGCTACACCTTC.

DNA for the CDR3: TGCAGTGCTTTCCAGGGGGTAAGCTCACCCCTCCACTTT. This gives the protein CSAFQGVSSPLHF. This sequence joins TRBV20-1 and TRBJ1-6; TRBD1 matches 7 bases. CDR1 is DFQATT, CDR2 SNEGSKA, per germline (reference sequence). The CDR3 is 13 amino acids. Trimming cost V 5 bases and J 10 bases; bases outside gene matches: 8.

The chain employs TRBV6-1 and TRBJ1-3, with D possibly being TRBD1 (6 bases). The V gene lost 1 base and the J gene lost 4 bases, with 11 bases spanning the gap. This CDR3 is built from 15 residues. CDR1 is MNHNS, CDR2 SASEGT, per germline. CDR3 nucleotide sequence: TGTGCCAGCAGTGAAGTGGGGACATTAGGAAACACCATATATTTT. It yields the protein CASSEVGTLGNTIYF.

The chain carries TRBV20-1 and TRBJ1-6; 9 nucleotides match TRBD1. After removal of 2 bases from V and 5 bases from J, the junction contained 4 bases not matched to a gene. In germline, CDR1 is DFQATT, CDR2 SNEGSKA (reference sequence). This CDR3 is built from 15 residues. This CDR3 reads CSARTRTGDNSPLHF. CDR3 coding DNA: TGCAGTGCTAGAACCAGGACAGGGGATAATTCACCCCTCCACTTT.

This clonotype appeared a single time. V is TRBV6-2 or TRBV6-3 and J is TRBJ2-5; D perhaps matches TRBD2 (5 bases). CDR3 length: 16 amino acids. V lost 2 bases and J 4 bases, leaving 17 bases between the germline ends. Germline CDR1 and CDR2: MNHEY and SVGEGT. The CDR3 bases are TGTGCCAGCAGTTACCACGCCCGAGGGCCAGCAGAGACCCAGTACTTC. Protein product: CASSYHARGPAETQYF.

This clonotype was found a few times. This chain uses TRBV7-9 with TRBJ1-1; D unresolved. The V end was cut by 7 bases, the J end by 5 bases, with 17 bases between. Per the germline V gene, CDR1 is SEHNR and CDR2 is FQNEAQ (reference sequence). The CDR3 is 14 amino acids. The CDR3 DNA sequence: TGTGCCAGCAACTCAGGACTGCCTCGGACTGAAGCTTTCTTT. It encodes CASNSGLPRTEAFF.

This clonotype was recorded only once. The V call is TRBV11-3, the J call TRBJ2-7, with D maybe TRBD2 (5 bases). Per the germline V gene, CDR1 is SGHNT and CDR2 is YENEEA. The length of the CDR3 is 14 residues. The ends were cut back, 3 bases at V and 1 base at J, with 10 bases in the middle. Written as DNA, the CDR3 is TGTGCCAGCAGCTTGGTACGGGGTTCCTACGAGCAGTACTTC. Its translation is CASSLVRGSYEQYF.

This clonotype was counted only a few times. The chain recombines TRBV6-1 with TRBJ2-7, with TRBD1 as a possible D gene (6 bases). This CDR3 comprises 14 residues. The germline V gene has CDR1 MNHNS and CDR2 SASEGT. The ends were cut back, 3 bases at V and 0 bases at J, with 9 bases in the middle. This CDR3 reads CASSEPGVSYEQYF. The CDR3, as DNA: TGTGCCAGCAGTGAGCCAGGGGTCTCCTACGAGCAGTACTTC.